This T cell receptor (beta chain) originates from a study of T cell repertoires in cytomegalovirus infection. Study-level information: Peptides in the study included HLA-C-restricted and HLA-B-restricted CMV epitopes. From public TCR beta signatures came an indication of both CMV infection and matching HLA type.

This clonotype was picked up a small number of times. No antigen is known for it. General study points: Cumulative public TCR beta family frequency identified CMV carriers with the relevant HLA.

The CDR3 is 16 amino acids. The germline V gene has CDR1 SGHVS and CDR2 FQNEAQ. V lost 1 base and J 1 base, leaving 14 bases between the germline ends. MiXCR, applied by TCRdb to the reads, yields one record per CDR3 protein. The repertoire holds almost 90,000 distinct CDR3 sequences, with 25% to 30% as singletons. The origin of this receptor is a human donor in good health (CMV status not recorded). Some clones in this sample may be carry-over from other donors' samples. Material: CD8+ T cells from cultured PBMCs, obtained from culture after CMV antigen stimulation. The rearrangement uses TRBV7-8 and TRBJ2-7; D unresolved. The CDR3 region is CASSLVSGQASYEQYF. The CDR3 bases are TGTGCCAGCAGCTTAGTGTCAGGTCAGGCTTCCTACGAGCAGTACTTC. Filled out from reference TRBV7-8 and TRBJ2-7, the complete variable domain reads GAGVSQSPRYKVAKRGQDVALRCDPISGHVSLFWYQQALGQGPEFLTYFQNEAQLDKSGLPSDRFFAERPEGSVSTLKIQRTQQEDSAVYLCASSLVSGQASYEQYFGPGTRLTVT.